Listed below are T cell receptor beta chains from one sample, sequenced in a study of blood T cell repertoires in COVID-19. Produced via immunoSEQ multiplex PCR; TCRdb's table is partial and in-frame only. The data hold nearly 55,000 clones, with around 78% observed a single time. The sample was peripheral blood. Receptors originate from a human donor with active or convalescent COVID-19. The donor label of this sample is uncertain. CDR3s include the opening cysteine and the closing phenylalanine or tryptophan.

>12|TRBV15
CATSRDQDTQYF
>15|TRBV18
CASSPRDSNQETQYF
>14|TRBV3-1/TRBV3-2
CASSHGGERKTQYF
>17|TRBV7-6
CASSLKTGALSNQPQHF
>14|TRBV21-1
CASSLLPGAYEQYF
>14|TRBV12-5
CASGPGGVSYEQYF
>13|TRBV4-3
CASSDGTGYEQYF
>16|TRBV6-2/TRBV6-3
CASSFGLAGGQDEQFF
>15|TRBV6-6
CASSPPTGANTEAFF
>13|TRBV12-3/TRBV12-4
CASSLLPGQGYTF
>13|TRBV4-3
CASSRGLIYEQYF
>15|TRBV7-9
CASSFGQGEGNEQFF
>14|TRBV4-3
CASSQDRGGHGYTF
>14|TRBV27
CASCIAGRTDTQYF
>13|TRBV11-2
CASSLPSLYEQYF
>15|TRBV11-1
CASSLVGRGGETQYF
>16|TRBV5-1
CASSLFGGTGHSPLHF
>15|TRBV2
CASSEQSGVDSPLHF
>13|TRBV7-2
CASSAQGRETQYF
>14|TRBV19
CASSYAGRNTEAFF
>16|TRBV3-1/TRBV3-2
CASSQVPGSWGETQYF
>14|TRBV6-2/TRBV6-3
CASSYSSGRDTQYF
>15|TRBV5-8
CASSFGVTGGSAQHF
>13|TRBV9
CASGGQSNQPQHF
>12|TRBV12-3/TRBV12-4
CASSFGTGGYTF
>14|TRBV5-1
CASSPDRAGQPQHF
>14|TRBV7-8
CASSLARVTDTQYF
>14|TRBV2
CATTQAGGNQPQHF
>13|TRBV14
CASSLGTHWPQHF
>14|TRBV7-8
CASSPGRVGGGYTF
>16|TRBV4-1
CASSQGGLRSYNEQFF
>15|TRBV11-2
CASSLEQAGSYEQYF
>15|TRBV5-1
CASSLEQAVDTEAFF
>14|TRBV11-2
CASSLGQVSYGYTF
>15|TRBV27
CASRLTSGRTDTQYF
>16|TRBV2
CASSVGGPPSGNTIYF
>14|TRBV25-1
CASSDGVAPYEQYF
>16|TRBV5-4
CASSLEQGASIYGYTF
>15|TRBV21-1
CASSKVDSGYDEQFF
>11|TRBV29-1
CSVQLAYEQYF
>13|TRBV29-1
CSVESQAGEPQHF
>16|TRBV2
CASRRKRGTSTDTQYF
>15|TRBV5-1
CASSLRSDSGNTIYF
>14|TRBV10-3
CAIRGTGRDTEAFF
>14|TRBV20-1
CSASKGQGSHEQYF
>15|TRBV6-5
CASSYSIRVYYGYTF
>16|TRBV6-5
CASSFKSRASQETQYF